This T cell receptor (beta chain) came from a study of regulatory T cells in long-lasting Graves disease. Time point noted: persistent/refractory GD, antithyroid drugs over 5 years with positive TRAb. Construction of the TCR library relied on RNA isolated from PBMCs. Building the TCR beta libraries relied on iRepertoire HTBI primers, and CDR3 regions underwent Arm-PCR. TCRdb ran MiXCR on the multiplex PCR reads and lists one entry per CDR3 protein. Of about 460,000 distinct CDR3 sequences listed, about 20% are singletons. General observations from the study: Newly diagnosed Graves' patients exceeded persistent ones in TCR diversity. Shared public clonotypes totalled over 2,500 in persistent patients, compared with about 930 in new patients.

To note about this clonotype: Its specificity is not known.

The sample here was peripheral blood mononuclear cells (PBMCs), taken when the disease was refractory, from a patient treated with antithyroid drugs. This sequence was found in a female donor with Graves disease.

The CDR3 bases are TGCAGTGCTAGTGCCGTACAGGGCCTCTACGAGCAGTACTTC. It is translated as CSASAVQGLYEQYF. The chain links TRBV20-1 to TRBJ2-7; D perhaps matches TRBD1 (6 bases). Trimming shortened V by 3 bases and J by 3 bases, and 15 bases separated the two germline ends. This CDR3 is 14 amino acids long. The germline V gene encodes CDR1 DFQATT and CDR2 SNEGSKA (reference sequence).